This TCR beta chain was sequenced during a study of sequential checkpoint blockade in melanoma (dated by TCRdb to about 2019). For context, the study as a whole: Patients were assigned by 1:1 randomization to either first-line nivolumab followed by ipilimumab (arm A) or ipilimumab followed by nivolumab (arm B). Maintenance nivolumab came after each of the two trial sequences.

The immunoSEQ Assay was used to immunosequence TCRbeta CDR3 regions from genomic DNA. Genomic DNA was amplified by bias-controlled multiplex PCR before high-throughput sequencing. As for the original processing: To quantify the absolute abundance of each unique TCRbeta CDR3 region, the sequences were collapsed and filtered. Clonality, defined as 1 minus Pielou's evenness, was calculated using only productive rearrangements. Clones with significantly greater frequencies in on-treatment versus baseline samples were identified using a previously published method. In TCRdb, the immuneACCESS table is reduced to in-frame sequences with V and J assigned. These tables do not hold every clone; where another copy was compared, an unresolved V gene accounts for under half, and the others remain unexplained. D and trimming were read from the DNA, whereas the V and J calls and clone size are those reported in that table. This sample is represented by some 15,000 clones; just under 95% of them were singletons. Roughly 23% of the sample lies in the top ten.

The germline V gene (reference sequence) sets CDR1 to LNHNV and CDR2 to YYDKDF. Between the V and J ends, shortened by 1 base and 8 bases respectively, the junction contains 14 bases. From the cysteine through the phenylalanine, the CDR3 covers 14 amino acids. Solely the CDR3 DNA is kept, with 42 bases framed from the first base. Per the publication, the treatment or condition label means: randomized to nivolumab then ipilimumab (arm A) or the reverse (arm B). None of the patients in the trial had previously been given DNA-damaging chemotherapy. On a FACS Aria II flow cytometer, live CD3+CD8+ cells that were negative for CD19 and CD56 were sorted from thawed PBMCs. Samples were obtained from patients with melanoma enrolled in CheckMate 064, a randomized, open-label phase II trial of sequential checkpoint blockade. Leukapheresis was used to collect peripheral blood mononuclear cells, which were then purified with Ficoll-Paque and frozen in human serum with about 9.3% DMSO. Immediately after sorting, the purity of sorted blood CD3+CD8+ cells was verified to be >98%, after which DNA was extracted.

General study outcomes and caveats: Validation of the response-prediction model combining TCR metrics and mutation burden is needed in larger, independent patient cohorts.

A note on this clone: What this receptor recognizes is not known. Per-nucleotide qualities are absent, and no much larger clonotype sits a single base away.

Recombination linked TRBV15 to TRBJ1-2; tentative D gene TRBD1, with 5 bases matching. The origin of this receptor is a human donor with melanoma. The sample consisted of CD8+ T cells sorted from blood (inferred from file names), taken from a patient given nivolumab and ipilimumab in sequence. Here the CDR3 is given as CATSRGEGPDGYTF. The nucleotide sequence is given as TGTGCCACCAGCAGAGGGGAGGGGCCGGACGGCTACACCTTC.